Detailed here is one T cell receptor (beta chain). Original analysis: Estimation of nucleated cell counts was performed using reference gene primer amplification. Repertoires were generated with immunoSEQ multiplex PCR, while TCRdb's copy carries only in-frame clones and drops some. V and J calls and clone size are given by that table; D and trimming were obtained from the DNA. Seen here are roughly 460,000 clones, 80% to 90% observed once, and the top ten hold 0.7% to 0.85%. This sample was taken from a study of blood T cell repertoires in COVID-19. Study details: In each case, the material was cDNA or gDNA derived from T cells, B-cell-depleted T cells, or PBMCs.

V shed 0 bases and J 2 bases; nucleotides not matched to a gene: 9. This CDR3 spans 17 amino acids. From germline, CDR1 is MGHRA and CDR2 YSYEKL. Sequenced sample: peripheral blood. The chain couples TRBV4-1 to TRBJ1-2; 7 positions match TRBD1. This sequence originates from a man between 18 and 35 years old with COVID-19, enrolled during active disease. In nucleotides, the CDR3 is TGCGCCAGCAGCCAAGAGGAGGGGGCCCTACCCAACTATGGCTACACCTTC. As protein: CASSQEEGALPNYGYTF.